The T cell receptor (beta chain) under discussion was sequenced for a study of T cell responses to AZD1222 COVID-19 vaccine (dated by TCRdb to the early 2020s). As for the study more broadly: AZD1222 recipients whose second dose came at about 4 weeks and those whose second dose came at about 12 weeks were combined into one group, since spike-specific TCR depth and breadth did not differ between the two schedules. TCR sequencing covered some 250 trial participants: about 210 given two doses of AZD1222 and approximately 26 given two doses of MenACWY control vaccine. Trial participants were enrolled into age subgroups of 18-55, 56-69 and 70-plus years, which contained around 150, 28 and 57 TCR-sequenced participants, respectively.

From the cysteine through the phenylalanine, the CDR3 covers 16 amino acids. Left in the record is the CDR3 DNA by itself, 48 bases read in frame from the first base. V is cut by 4 bases and J by 4 bases, and the space between the germline ends is 17 bases. CDR1 and CDR2 are read off the germline V gene as SGHTA and FQGNSA. This clone was observed a few times. It has no known antigen specificity. One base away there is no much larger clone; base qualities are not given. The CDR3 regions of human TCRbeta chains were subjected to immunosequencing. Turning to the authors' computational methods: TCRs in the repertoires were matched against a reference library of SARS-CoV-2-specific TCRs that had been generated with the MIRA antigen-specificity platform. Breadth was defined as the fraction of unique TCRs that were SARS-CoV-2-associated. Depth was defined as the fraction of total T cells that were SARS-CoV-2-associated. Using the MIRA data, each spike-specific TCR was mapped to the spike region that the TCR reacts to and placed in a CD4 or CD8 class. Log10-transformed breadth and depth values were compared by one-way ANOVA with Sidak's multiple comparisons tests. The source is immuneACCESS, and TCRdb retained only in-frame sequences with V and J called. Part of the clones is not carried over; for the studies checked, unresolved V genes explain less than half of this, and the remainder is unexplained. From that table come the V and J calls and clone size; the DNA was used to work out D and trimming. The sample profile shows 130,000 or so clones; 90% of them were found once. The top ten clones comprise less than 9% of the sample.

Explained via the paper, the time point label denotes: baseline before first vaccination. The vaccinee samples were drawn from two UK trials, COV001 and COV002, one of which was a single-blind randomized controlled phase 2/3 trial testing AZD1222 (ChAdOx1 nCoV-19) in healthy adults. For TCRbeta chain sequencing, PBMC samples from trial participants were taken at day 0 and at day 28 after the second dose. Broad study findings and their caveats: No day 14 peak-response samples were available, so repertoires were characterized only after the peak T cell response. The 56-69-year group was small, and its depth increase did not reach significance, likely because of low power. Vaccine-associated CD4 TCRs spanned the whole spike protein, with dominant responses in regions 160-218 and 743-854. Most participants were white British and females outnumbered males, and the authors suggested that clonal diversity may have been underestimated. A significant rise in spike-specific TCR breadth and depth was observed after two AZD1222 doses relative to day 0 and relative to MenACWY recipients. Reportedly, close to half of the unique spike-specific TCRs recognized epitopes lying outside the regions that are mutated in the B.1.351 and B.1.1.7 variants. Conclusions about previously exposed vaccinees were limited because only a handful of AZD1222 recipients were SARS-CoV-2 seropositive at baseline.

This TCR derives from an adult in good health. Rearrangement joined TRBV7-2 to TRBJ1-5, with the D gene call left open. Sequencing used peripheral blood, obtained on day 0 of AZD1222 vaccination. The nucleotides read TGTGCCAGCAGCTCACCCCTGGACGGCCCTAATCAGCCCCAGCATTTT. Its translation reads: CASSSPLDGPNQPQHF.